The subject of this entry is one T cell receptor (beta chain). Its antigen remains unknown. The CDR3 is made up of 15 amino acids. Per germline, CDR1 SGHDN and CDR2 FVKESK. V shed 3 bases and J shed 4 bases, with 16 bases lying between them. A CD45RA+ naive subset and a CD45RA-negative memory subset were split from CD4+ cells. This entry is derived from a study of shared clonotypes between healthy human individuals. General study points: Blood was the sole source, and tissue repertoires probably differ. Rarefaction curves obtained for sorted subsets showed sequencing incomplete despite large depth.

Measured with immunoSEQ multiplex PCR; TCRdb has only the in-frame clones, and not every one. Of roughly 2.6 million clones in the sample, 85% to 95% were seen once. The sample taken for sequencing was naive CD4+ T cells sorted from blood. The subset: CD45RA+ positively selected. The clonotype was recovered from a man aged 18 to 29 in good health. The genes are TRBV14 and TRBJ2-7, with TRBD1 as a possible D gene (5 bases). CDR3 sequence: CASSHGRESRYEQYF. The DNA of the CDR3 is TGTGCCAGCAGCCACGGCAGGGAAAGTCGGTACGAGCAGTACTTC.